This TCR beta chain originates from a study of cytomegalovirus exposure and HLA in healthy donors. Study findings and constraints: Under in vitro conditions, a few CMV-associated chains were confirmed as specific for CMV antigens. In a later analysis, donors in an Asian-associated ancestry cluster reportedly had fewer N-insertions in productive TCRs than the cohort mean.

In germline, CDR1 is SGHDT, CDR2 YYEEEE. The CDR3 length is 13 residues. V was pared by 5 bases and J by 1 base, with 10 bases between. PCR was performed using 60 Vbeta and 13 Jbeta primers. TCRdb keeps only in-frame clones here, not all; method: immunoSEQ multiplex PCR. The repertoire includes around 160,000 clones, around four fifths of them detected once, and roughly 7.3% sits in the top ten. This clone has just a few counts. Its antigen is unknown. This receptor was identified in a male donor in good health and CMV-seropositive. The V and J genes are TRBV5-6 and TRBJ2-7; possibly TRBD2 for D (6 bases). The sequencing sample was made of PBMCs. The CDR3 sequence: CASRRRGSYEQYF. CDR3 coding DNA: TGTGCCAGCAGACGGAGGGGTTCCTACGAGCAGTACTTC.